This T cell receptor beta chain was found in a study of Graves' ophthalmopathy and Graves' hyperthyroidism. The V and J ends lost 7 bases and 1 base respectively, with 10 bases between them. Germline CDR1 is MNHNS and CDR2 is SASEGT. The length of the CDR3 is 14 residues. The sequenced template was RNA, covering the TCR beta CDR3 region. First-round RT-PCR with HTBI primers preceded a second-round multiplex PCR. TCRdb analysed the multiplex PCR reads with MiXCR anew, one entry per CDR3 protein. The sample yields hundreds of thousands of distinct CDR3 sequences, approximately 39% seen once. In this sample, this clonotype turned up a few times.

The chain employs TRBV6-1 and TRBJ2-2; TRBD2 might be the D (5 bases). This sequence originates from an adult man with Graves' ophthalmopathy. The sequenced sample consisted of peripheral blood. The DNA of the CDR3 is TGTGCCAGCACCGGACTCCTGAACACCGGGGAGCTGTTTTTT. This codes for CASTGLLNTGELFF.